A selection of T cell receptor beta chains follows, all from one sample in a study of shared clonotypes between healthy human individuals. Generated by immunoSEQ multiplex PCR, the TCRdb table keeps only in-frame clones and is missing some. The repertoire holds 300,000 to 400,000 clones, with around 79% as singletons. The sample consisted of memory CD4+ T cells sorted from blood. These receptors were taken from a man in his thirties or forties in good health. Both conserved end residues are part of each CDR3. Fields, in order: V gene, J gene, clone size, D gene, CDR3 protein, CDR3 DNA. The D gene is left open where the match is weak. Only some rows state a clone size, as once, few, many or a class for expanded clones.

V: TRBV2; J: TRBJ1-2; size: NA; D: NA; CDR3: CASSRQVNYGYTF; DNA: TGTGCCAGCAGTAGGCAGGTTAACTATGGCTACACCTTC
V: TRBV7-9; J: TRBJ2-4; size: NA; D: TRBD1; CDR3: CASSQGQNNIQYF; DNA: TGTGCCAGCAGCCAGGGACAGAACAACATTCAGTACTTC
V: TRBV5-1; J: TRBJ1-1; size: NA; D: NA; CDR3: CASSLQGGGGTEAFF; DNA: TGCGCCAGCAGCCTTCAGGGTGGCGGTGGTACTGAAGCTTTCTTT
V: TRBV9; J: TRBJ1-1; size: few; D: NA; CDR3: CASSPEVGTGAFF; DNA: TGTGCCAGCAGCCCCGAAGTGGGTACGGGAGCTTTCTTT
V: TRBV29-1; J: TRBJ2-3; size: many; D: NA; CDR3: CSVDTDTQYF; DNA: TGCAGCGTTGACACAGATACGCAGTATTTT
V: TRBV29-1; J: TRBJ2-2; size: NA; D: TRBD1; CDR3: CSVGTGTGATGELFF; DNA: TGCAGCGTTGGGACCGGGACAGGGGCCACCGGGGAGCTGTTTTTT
V: TRBV18; J: TRBJ1-1; size: few; D: NA; CDR3: CASSSTGNTEAFF; DNA: TGTGCCAGCTCATCGACAGGGAACACTGAAGCTTTCTTT
V: TRBV9; J: TRBJ1-2; size: NA; D: NA; CDR3: CASSPFGQTYGYTF; DNA: TGTGCCAGCAGCCCGTTCGGACAGACCTATGGCTACACCTTC
V: TRBV11-2; J: TRBJ2-2; size: few; D: NA; CDR3: CASSSKGVRGTGELFF; DNA: TGTGCCAGCAGTTCCAAGGGGGTTCGGGGCACCGGGGAGCTGTTTTTT
V: TRBV5-5; J: TRBJ2-2; size: NA; D: TRBD2; CDR3: CASSLVGLAGTNTGELFF; DNA: TGTGCCAGCAGCTTGGTGGGACTAGCGGGCACGAACACCGGGGAGCTGTTTTTT
V: TRBV7-8; J: TRBJ1-3; size: NA; D: TRBD1; CDR3: CASSGTGIGNTIYF; DNA: TGTGCCAGCAGCGGGACAGGGATCGGAAACACCATATATTTT
V: TRBV7-2; J: TRBJ1-1; size: NA; D: TRBD1; CDR3: CASSQSRGFESEAFF; DNA: TGTGCCAGCAGCCAGAGCAGGGGGTTTGAGTCTGAAGCTTTCTTT
V: TRBV10-3; J: TRBJ2-4; size: once; D: TRBD1; CDR3: CAISESIPRTGTLIAKNIQYF; DNA: TGTGCCATCAGTGAGTCGATCCCCCGGACAGGGACCCTAATAGCCAAAAACATTCAGTACTTC
V: TRBV30; J: TRBJ2-5; size: NA; D: NA; CDR3: CAWSVMETQYF; DNA: TGTGCCTGGAGTGTAATGGAGACCCAGTACTTC
V: TRBV10-2; J: TRBJ1-5; size: once; D: TRBD1; CDR3: CASSLGQAGQPQHF; DNA: TGCGCCAGCAGTTTAGGACAGGCGGGACAGCCCCAGCATTTT
V: TRBV18; J: TRBJ2-3; size: NA; D: NA; CDR3: CASSSLGPGGGKVVDTQYF; DNA: TGTGCCAGCTCATCACTTGGTCCCGGTGGCGGGAAGGTGGTAGATACGCAGTATTTT
V: TRBV5-1; J: TRBJ1-5; size: NA; D: NA; CDR3: CASSLAQDILPRSNQPQHF; DNA: TGCGCCAGCAGCCTGGCCCAGGACATACTCCCTCGGAGCAATCAGCCCCAGCATTTT
V: TRBV6-1; J: TRBJ2-3; size: NA; D: TRBD2; CDR3: CASSEGLNAGAVSDTQYF; DNA: TGTGCCAGCAGTGAAGGTCTAAATGCGGGAGCAGTATCAGATACGCAGTATTTT
V: TRBV14; J: TRBJ2-7; size: few; D: TRBD2; CDR3: CASSQGPGRVIYEQYF; DNA: TGTGCCAGCAGCCAAGGTCCCGGGAGGGTCATATACGAGCAGTACTTC
V: TRBV11-1; J: TRBJ2-3; size: NA; D: NA; CDR3: CASSHPGADTQYF; DNA: TGTGCCAGCAGCCACCCAGGGGCGGATACGCAGTATTTT
V: TRBV6-5; J: TRBJ2-2; size: NA; D: NA; CDR3: CASSYSWQTNTGELFF; DNA: TGTGCCAGCAGTTACTCTTGGCAGACGAACACCGGGGAGCTGTTTTTT
V: TRBV11-2; J: TRBJ2-5; size: once; D: TRBD2; CDR3: CASSLGVSGTQETQYF; DNA: TGTGCCAGCAGCTTAGGGGTTAGCGGGACCCAAGAGACCCAGTACTTC
V: TRBV2; J: TRBJ1-2; size: NA; D: NA; CDR3: CASNGIRLSLNGYTF; DNA: TGTGCCAGCAATGGCATTAGACTCTCCTTGAACGGCTACACCTTC
V: TRBV28; J: TRBJ1-4; size: few; D: NA; CDR3: CASSLRGAGQSNEKLFF; DNA: TGTGCCAGCAGTTTAAGAGGCGCGGGTCAGTCTAATGAAAAACTGTTTTTT
V: TRBV7-9; J: TRBJ1-2; size: NA; D: TRBD1; CDR3: CASGQGNYGYTF; DNA: TGTGCCAGTGGACAGGGTAACTATGGCTACACCTTC
V: TRBV5-1; J: TRBJ2-7; size: few; D: NA; CDR3: CASSLDTPSYEQYF; DNA: TGCGCCAGCAGCCTCGACACACCCTCCTACGAGCAGTACTTC
V: TRBV7-8; J: TRBJ2-7; size: NA; D: NA; CDR3: CASRSYYEQYF; DNA: TGTGCCAGCAGATCCTACTACGAGCAGTACTTC
V: TRBV7-8; J: TRBJ1-5; size: NA; D: NA; CDR3: CASSFGNQPQHF; DNA: TGTGCCAGCAGCTTCGGGAATCAGCCCCAGCATTTT
V: TRBV19; J: TRBJ1-2; size: few; D: NA; CDR3: CASSTPVEGGKFGYTF; DNA: TGTGCCAGTAGTACCCCGGTGGAGGGCGGAAAGTTCGGCTACACCTTC
V: TRBV9; J: TRBJ2-7; size: once; D: TRBD2; CDR3: CASSAGTSGSLHEQYF; DNA: TGTGCCAGCAGCGCCGGAACTAGCGGGAGTCTCCACGAGCAGTACTTC
V: TRBV5-6; J: TRBJ2-1; size: NA; D: NA; CDR3: CASSLESGRPTLGQFF; DNA: TGTGCCAGCAGCTTGGAAAGCGGGCGCCCTACCCTAGGGCAGTTCTTC
V: TRBV25-1; J: TRBJ2-7; size: NA; D: NA; CDR3: CASSDSTQGWEQYF; DNA: TGTGCCAGCAGTGATTCGACACAGGGTTGGGAGCAGTACTTC
V: TRBV5-4; J: TRBJ2-3; size: many; D: TRBD2; CDR3: CASSFKAGGVRPDTQYF; DNA: TGTGCCAGCAGCTTTAAAGCGGGGGGGGTTAGGCCAGATACGCAGTATTTT
V: TRBV5-1; J: TRBJ2-5; size: NA; D: TRBD2; CDR3: CASSASGSAETQYF; DNA: TGCGCCAGCAGTGCTAGCGGGAGTGCGGAGACCCAGTACTTC
V: TRBV19; J: TRBJ1-2; size: NA; D: TRBD1; CDR3: CASQKQGNYGYTF; DNA: TGTGCCAGCCAAAAACAGGGGAACTATGGCTACACCTTC
V: TRBV9; J: TRBJ2-5; size: NA; D: NA; CDR3: CASSVSGTNQETQYF; DNA: TGTGCCAGCAGCGTAAGCGGAACAAACCAAGAGACCCAGTACTTC
V: TRBV7-8; J: TRBJ2-2; size: NA; D: NA; CDR3: CASSFPNTGELFF; DNA: TGTGCCAGCAGCTTCCCCAACACCGGGGAGCTGTTTTTT
V: TRBV12-5; J: TRBJ1-1; size: NA; D: NA; CDR3: CASGPGGFGNTEAFF; DNA: TGTGCTAGTGGACCCGGCGGGTTCGGGAACACTGAAGCTTTCTTT
V: TRBV11-2; J: TRBJ2-1; size: NA; D: NA; CDR3: CAGTFGSSSYNEQFF; DNA: TGTGCCGGCACCTTCGGCTCTAGCTCCTACAATGAGCAGTTCTTC
V: TRBV14; J: TRBJ2-7; size: NA; D: NA; CDR3: CASSQVNSGGYPYEQYF; DNA: TGTGCCAGCAGCCAAGTTAATTCAGGGGGGTATCCCTACGAGCAGTACTTC
V: TRBV4-3; J: TRBJ2-7; size: few; D: NA; CDR3: CASSQSLGSEQYF; DNA: TGCGCCAGCAGCCAAAGCTTGGGGTCCGAGCAGTACTTC
V: TRBV19; J: TRBJ2-3; size: few; D: TRBD1; CDR3: CASRETGLGTDTQYF; DNA: TGTGCCAGTAGAGAGACAGGGTTGGGCACAGATACGCAGTATTTT